This T cell receptor (beta chain) was observed in a study of OX40 agonist ivuxolimab in advanced cancers. For the study at large: The dose of intravenous ivuxolimab that patients received every 2 weeks ranged from 0.01 to 10 mg/kg. Dose-escalation patients suffered from hepatocellular carcinoma, melanoma, renal cell or head and neck cancer. Participants, 82.7% male, averaged approximately 60 years of age, ranging from about 20 to 80.

Per germline, CDR1 SGHRS and CDR2 YFSETQ. There are 15 residues in the CDR3. With V trimmed by 5 bases and J by 2 bases, 8 bases remained unmatched. Here immunoSEQ multiplex PCR was the method, and the copy in TCRdb shows in-frame clones only, minus some. This sample has approximately 120,000 clones, with around 92% found just once. The chain uses TRBV5-1 and TRBJ2-3, with 7 bases fitting TRBD2. The material was CD4+ or CD8+ T cells sorted from blood, obtained in a trial of the OX40 agonist ivuxolimab. The sequence came from an adult with an advanced solid tumor such as melanoma, head and neck, liver or kidney cancer. The CDR3 DNA reads as TGCGCCAGCAGTAGACAAGCGGGGACCACAGATACGCAGTATTTT. It yields the protein CASSRQAGTTDTQYF.